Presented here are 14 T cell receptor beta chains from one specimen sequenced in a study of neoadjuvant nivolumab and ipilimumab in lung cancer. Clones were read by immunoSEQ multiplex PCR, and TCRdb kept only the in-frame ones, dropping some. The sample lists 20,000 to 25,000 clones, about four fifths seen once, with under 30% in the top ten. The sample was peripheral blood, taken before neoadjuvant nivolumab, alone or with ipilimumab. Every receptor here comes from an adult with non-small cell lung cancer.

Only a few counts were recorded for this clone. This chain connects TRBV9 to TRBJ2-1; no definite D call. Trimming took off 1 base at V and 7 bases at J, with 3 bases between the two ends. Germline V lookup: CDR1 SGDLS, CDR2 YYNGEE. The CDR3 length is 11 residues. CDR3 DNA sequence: TGTGCCAGCAGCGTACAAAATGAGCAGTTCTTC. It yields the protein CASSVQNEQFF.

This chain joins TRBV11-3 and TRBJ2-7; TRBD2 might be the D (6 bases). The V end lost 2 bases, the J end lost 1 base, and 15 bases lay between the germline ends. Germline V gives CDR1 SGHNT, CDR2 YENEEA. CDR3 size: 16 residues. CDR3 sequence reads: CASSLLAGSGSYEQYF. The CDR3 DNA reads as TGTGCCAGCAGCTTACTAGCAGGGAGCGGGTCCTACGAGCAGTACTTC.

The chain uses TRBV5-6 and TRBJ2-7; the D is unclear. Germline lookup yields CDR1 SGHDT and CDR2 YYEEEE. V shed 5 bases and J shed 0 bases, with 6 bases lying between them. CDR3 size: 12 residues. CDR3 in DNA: TGTGCCAGCAGTCAGAGCTCCTACGAGCAGTACTTC. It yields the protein CASSQSSYEQYF.

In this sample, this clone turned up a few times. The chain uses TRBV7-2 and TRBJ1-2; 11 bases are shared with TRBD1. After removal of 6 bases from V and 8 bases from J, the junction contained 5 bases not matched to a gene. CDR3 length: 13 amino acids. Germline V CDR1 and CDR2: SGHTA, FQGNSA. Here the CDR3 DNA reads TGTGCCAGCAGGCGGGACAGGGGGGGAGGCTACACCTTC. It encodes CASRRDRGGGYTF.

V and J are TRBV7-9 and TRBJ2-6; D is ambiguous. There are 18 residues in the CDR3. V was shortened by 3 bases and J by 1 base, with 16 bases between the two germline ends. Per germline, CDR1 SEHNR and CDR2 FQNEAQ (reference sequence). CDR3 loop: CASSFSRMVRSGANVLTF. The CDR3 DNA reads TGTGCCAGCAGCTTCTCGAGAATGGTACGGTCTGGGGCCAACGTCCTGACTTTC.

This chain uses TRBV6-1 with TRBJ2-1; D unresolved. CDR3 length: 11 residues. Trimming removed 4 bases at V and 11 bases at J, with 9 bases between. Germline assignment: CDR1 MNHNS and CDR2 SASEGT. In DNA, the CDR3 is TGTGCCAGCAGTGGGAGAGATAAGCAGTTCTTC. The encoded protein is CASSGRDKQFF.

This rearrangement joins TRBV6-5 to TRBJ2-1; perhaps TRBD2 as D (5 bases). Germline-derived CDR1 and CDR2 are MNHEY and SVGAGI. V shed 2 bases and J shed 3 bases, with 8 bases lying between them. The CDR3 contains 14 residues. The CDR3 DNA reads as TGTGCCAGCAGTTACGCCAGCGGCTACAATGAGCAGTTCTTC. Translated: CASSYASGYNEQFF.

In DNA form, the CDR3 reads TGTGCCAGCAGCTTAGTGGTGAGGGGGAATCAGCCCCAGCATTTT. Amino acids: CASSLVVRGNQPQHF. V usage is TRBV7-2 and J usage is TRBJ1-5, with a weak D call TRBD1 (6 bases). Germline V CDR1 and CDR2: SGHTA, FQGNSA. CDR3 length equals 15 residues. V dropped 1 base and J dropped 4 bases, with 11 bases sitting between them.

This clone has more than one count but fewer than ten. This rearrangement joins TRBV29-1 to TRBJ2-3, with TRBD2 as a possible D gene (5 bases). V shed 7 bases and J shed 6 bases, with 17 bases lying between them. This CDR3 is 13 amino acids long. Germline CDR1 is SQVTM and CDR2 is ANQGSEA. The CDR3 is CSGGEVWTDTQYF. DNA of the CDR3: TGCAGCGGGGGAGAGGTTTGGACGGATACGCAGTATTTT.

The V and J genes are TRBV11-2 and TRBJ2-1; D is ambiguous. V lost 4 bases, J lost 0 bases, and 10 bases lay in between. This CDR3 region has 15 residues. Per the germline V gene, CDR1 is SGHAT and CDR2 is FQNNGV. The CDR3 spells CASSSTLSSYNEQFF. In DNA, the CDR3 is TGTGCCAGCAGCTCCACTCTTAGCTCCTACAATGAGCAGTTCTTC.

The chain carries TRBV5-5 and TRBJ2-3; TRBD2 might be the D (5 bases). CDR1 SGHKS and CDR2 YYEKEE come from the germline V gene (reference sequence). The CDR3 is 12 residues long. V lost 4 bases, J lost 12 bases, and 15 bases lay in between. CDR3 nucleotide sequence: TGTGCCAGCAGCCACGAGGGAAGAGGTCAGTATTTT. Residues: CASSHEGRGQYF.

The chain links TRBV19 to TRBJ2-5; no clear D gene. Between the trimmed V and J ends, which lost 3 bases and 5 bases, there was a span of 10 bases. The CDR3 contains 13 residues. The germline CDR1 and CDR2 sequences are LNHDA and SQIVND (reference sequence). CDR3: CASSMRWRETQYF. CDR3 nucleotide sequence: TGTGCCAGTAGTATGAGATGGCGGGAGACCCAGTACTTC.

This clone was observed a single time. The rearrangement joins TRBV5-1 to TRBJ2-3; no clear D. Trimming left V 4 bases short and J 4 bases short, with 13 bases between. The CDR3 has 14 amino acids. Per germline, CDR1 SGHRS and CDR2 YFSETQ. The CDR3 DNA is TGCGCCAGCAGCAATACTGGCGACGCAGATACGCAGTATTTT. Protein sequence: CASSNTGDADTQYF.

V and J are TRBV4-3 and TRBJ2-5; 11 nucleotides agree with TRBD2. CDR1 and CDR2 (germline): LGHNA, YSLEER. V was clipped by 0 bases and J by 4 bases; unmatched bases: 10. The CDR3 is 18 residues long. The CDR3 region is CASSQERIAGGPRETQYF. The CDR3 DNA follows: TGCGCCAGCAGCCAAGAGAGGATAGCGGGAGGGCCGCGAGAGACCCAGTACTTC.